This TCR beta chain was captured in a study of radiotherapy plus CTLA-4 blockade in lung cancer. On the study more broadly: The study recorded objective responses in approximately 19% of patients and disease control in approximately 31%.

Findings and limits, study-wide: Early shifts in blood T cell clones, with interferon-beta, reportedly predicted response best.

The CDR3 length is 14 residues. The junction had 7 bases not matched to a gene; V was cut back by 6 bases and J by 5 bases. Germline CDR1 SEHNR, CDR2 FQNEAQ (reference sequence). Enrolled patients, whose metastatic non-small-cell lung cancer was chemo-refractory, received focal radiation plus CTLA-4 blockade with ipilimumab. Concerning this clone itself: Its antigen is unidentified.

Assay used: immunoSEQ multiplex PCR; TCRdb lists only in-frame clones, some missing. The sample includes about 110,000 clones, over 75% of them seen just once. The input for sequencing was peripheral blood, taken from a patient treated with radiotherapy plus ipilimumab. The TCR originated in a human donor with non-small cell lung cancer that progressed on radiotherapy plus ipilimumab. Some clones in this sample may be carry-over from other donors' samples. The chain couples TRBV7-9 to TRBJ2-5, with 9 bases that match TRBD1. In nucleotides, the CDR3 is TGTGCCAGCAGTTTACAGGGGGCTGGGGAGACCCAGTACTTC. As protein: CASSLQGAGETQYF.